This T cell receptor beta chain was recovered during a study of T-cell memory formation after mild COVID-19. TCRdb re-called the 5' RACE reads through MiXCR, storing one row per CDR3 protein. The sample records approximately 500,000 distinct CDR3 sequences, about 23% being singletons. Ten or more counts support this clonotype. Its antigen is unidentified. Findings and caveats of the study: Whether second-wave clones peaking at day 37 were SARS-CoV-2 specific went unconfirmed.

This CDR3 has 17 residues. Germline CDR1 MNHEY, CDR2 SVGAGI. Germline trimming cut 0 bases from V and 7 bases from J; bases unmatched to any gene: 11. The sequenced material came from PBMCs or a T cell subset sorted from them (not recorded which). The TCR sequence derives from an adult woman who had mild COVID-19 (a few samples of this study predate the infection). Cell type and time point are not known. The V call is TRBV6-5, the J call TRBJ2-1; TRBD2 matches at 8 bases. The CDR3 sequence: CASSYSVPAGVRNEQFF. DNA of the CDR3: TGTGCCAGCAGTTACTCGGTTCCAGCGGGGGTAAGAAATGAGCAGTTCTTC.